This T cell receptor (beta chain) was obtained from a study of cytomegalovirus exposure and HLA in healthy donors. Points from the study as a whole: Later analysis associated a missense DCLRE1C variant with TCR beta V- and J-gene trimming. For most TCR sequences rarity was the rule, although some public TCRs occurred in many donors. Based on reports, TCR beta sequences accurately predicted HLA-A and HLA-B alleles for most subjects. Among immune exposure information, only CMV serostatus was available.

In regard to this clone: Its antigen is as yet unknown.

The junction had 10 bases not matched to a gene; V was cut back by 5 bases and J by 5 bases. The CDR3 contains 15 residues. From germline, CDR1 is SGHVS and CDR2 FQNEAQ. The PCR employed 60 Vbeta primers together with 13 Jbeta primers. Profiled with immunoSEQ multiplex PCR; TCRdb holds only in-frame clones, not every one. The sample carries over 150,000 clones, roughly 70% recorded once. Material for sequencing was PBMCs. The chain joins TRBV7-8 to TRBJ1-1; 8 bases fit TRBD1. The sequence was collected from a woman between 45 and 60 years old in good health and CMV-seropositive. CDR3 coding DNA: TGTGCCAGCAGCCTTGACGACAGGGGAAGGACTGAAGCTTTCTTT. Its protein product is CASSLDDRGRTEAFF. The whole variable domain, filled in from reference TRBV7-8 and TRBJ1-1, reads GAGVSQSPRYKVAKRGQDVALRCDPISGHVSLFWYQQALGQGPEFLTYFQNEAQLDKSGLPSDRFFAERPEGSVSTLKIQRTQQEDSAVYLCASSLDDRGRTEAFFGQGTRLTVV.